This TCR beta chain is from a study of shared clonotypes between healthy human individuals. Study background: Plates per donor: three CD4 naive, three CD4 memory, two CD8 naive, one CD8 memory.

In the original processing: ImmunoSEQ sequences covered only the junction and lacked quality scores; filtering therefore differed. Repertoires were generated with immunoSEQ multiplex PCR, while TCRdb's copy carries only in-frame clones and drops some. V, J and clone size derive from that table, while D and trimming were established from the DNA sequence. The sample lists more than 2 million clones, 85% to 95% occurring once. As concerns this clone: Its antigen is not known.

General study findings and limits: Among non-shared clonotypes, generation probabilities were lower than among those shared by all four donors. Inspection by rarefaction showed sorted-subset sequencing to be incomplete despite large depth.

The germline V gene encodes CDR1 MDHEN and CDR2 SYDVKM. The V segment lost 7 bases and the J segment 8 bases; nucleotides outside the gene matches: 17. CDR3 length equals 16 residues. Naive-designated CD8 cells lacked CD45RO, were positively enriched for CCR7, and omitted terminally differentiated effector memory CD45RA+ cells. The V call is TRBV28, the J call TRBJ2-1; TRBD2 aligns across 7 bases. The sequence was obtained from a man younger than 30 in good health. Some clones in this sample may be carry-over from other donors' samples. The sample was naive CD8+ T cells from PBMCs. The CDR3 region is CASIPGSGRETHEQFF. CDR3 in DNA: TGTGCCAGCATCCCGGGTTCGGGGCGGGAGACCCATGAGCAGTTCTTC.